This T cell receptor beta chain was captured in a study of siplizumab effects on memory and regulatory T cells (dated by TCRdb to about 2019). Describing the broader study: The study looked at the effect of siplizumab, an anti-CD2 antibody, on alloreactive T-cell subsets in allogeneic mixed lymphocyte reactions made from human PBMCs. Broad study findings and their caveats: Siplizumab significantly lowered the cumulative frequency of alloreactive sequences that could be traced to unstimulated CD4+ memory T cells. About 80-96% of proliferating CD4+ or CD8+ clones could not be given a naive or memory phenotype. Because sequences below about 10^-5 frequency were poorly captured, only a minor fraction of alloreactive clones could be mapped to unstimulated subsets. Unstimulated naive T cells appeared to be more diverse than memory T cells, and naive cells seemed to make a substantial contribution to the alloresponse. The suppressive function of proliferating Tregs from siplizumab cultures was not functionally confirmed. Of the alloreactive CD4+ clones that could be mapped, the Treg-derived share averaged roughly 73% with siplizumab compared with roughly 25% in control reactions.

Sorted unstimulated T cells, along with proliferating T cells recovered from mixed lymphocyte reactions, underwent TCRbeta CDR3 sequencing. Fresh whole blood from fewer than 11 HLA-typed healthy donors served as the source for isolating PBMCs. To map where alloreactive clones came from, CD4+ regulatory T cells in the unstimulated state were FACS-sorted. This clone has a single count. Its antigen remains undetermined. Nothing much larger sits one base from this clone, and base qualities are not available. The library was produced with the immunoSEQ multiplex PCR assay. About 10^5 TCR templates per sample were assayed by the deep sequencing platform. Genomic DNA extracted from sorted T cells was used for TCRbeta CDR3 sequencing. The paper's processing steps were these. Clonal analysis of TCRbeta CDR3 data was done in the R programming language. Unstimulated samples were compared with post-reaction CFSE-low samples to define alloreactive CD4+ and CD8+ clones. Alloreactive CD4+ clones were assigned to regulatory or non-regulatory origin by matching sequences to sorted unstimulated Treg and non-Treg repertoires. TCRdb retrieved this table from immuneACCESS and kept in-frame rearrangements only. Not all clones are present; in checked studies, unresolved V genes account for under half, and no reason is known for the remainder. The V and J calls and clone size come from that table; D and trimming were worked out from the DNA. The sample profile shows approximately 120,000 clones; about 90% of them were found once. Approximately 0.73% of the sample rests with the top ten.

Its CDR3 holds 14 amino acids, cysteine through phenylalanine. The sequence is cut down to CDR3 DNA, 42 bases in frame from base 1. For CDR1 and CDR2, the germline V gene lists SGHVS and FQNEAQ. Trimming leaves V shorter by 3 bases and J shorter by 3 bases, with the junction holding 2 bases beyond the gene matches. This receptor chain uses TRBV7-8 and TRBJ1-2; 9 middle bases align to TRBD1. This sequence originates from a human donor in good health. The sample comprised Tregs sorted from blood. The CDR3 protein is CASSFRDRDYGYTF. The DNA sequence follows: TGTGCCAGCAGCTTCCGGGACAGGGACTATGGCTACACCTTC. Reference TRBV7-8 and TRBJ1-2 proteins supply the regions before and after the CDR3; the full variable domain is: GAGVSQSPRYKVAKRGQDVALRCDPISGHVSLFWYQQALGQGPEFLTYFQNEAQLDKSGLPSDRFFAERPEGSVSTLKIQRTQQEDSAVYLCASSFRDRDYGYTFGSGTRLTVV.